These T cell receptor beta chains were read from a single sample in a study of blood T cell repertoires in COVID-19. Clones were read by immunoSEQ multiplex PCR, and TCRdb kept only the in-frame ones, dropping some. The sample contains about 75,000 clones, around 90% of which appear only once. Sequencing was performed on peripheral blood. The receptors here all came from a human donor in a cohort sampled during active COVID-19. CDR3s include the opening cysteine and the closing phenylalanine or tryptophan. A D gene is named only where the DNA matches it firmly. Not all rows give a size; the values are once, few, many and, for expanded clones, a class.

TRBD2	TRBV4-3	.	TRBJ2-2	CASSQDPLAGALNTGELFF	TGCGCCAGCAGCCAAGACCCCCTAGCGGGGGCCCTGAACACCGGGGAGCTGTTTTTT
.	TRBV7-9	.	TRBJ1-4	CASSSRDTDEKLFF	TGTGCCAGCAGCTCCCGGGACACGGACGAAAAACTGTTTTTT
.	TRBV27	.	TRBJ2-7	CASSLGLPPYEQYF	TGTGCCAGCAGTTTGGGACTCCCCCCCTACGAGCAGTACTTC
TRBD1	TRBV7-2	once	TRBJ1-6	CASSRGTGNSPLHF	TGTGCCAGCAGCCGTGGGACAGGGAATTCACCCCTCCACTTT
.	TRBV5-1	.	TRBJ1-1	CASSPRRGSTEAFF	TGCGCCAGCAGCCCCAGAAGGGGGAGCACTGAAGCTTTCTTT
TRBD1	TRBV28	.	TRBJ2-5	CASSGGQEQETQYF	TGTGCCAGCAGCGGAGGACAGGAGCAAGAGACCCAGTACTTC
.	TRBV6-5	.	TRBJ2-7	CASSTTSTSSYEQYF	TGTGCCAGCAGTACCACTAGCACGAGCTCCTACGAGCAGTACTTC
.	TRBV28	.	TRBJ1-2	CASSPVPPRIANYGYTF	TGTGCCAGCAGTCCCGTACCCCCGCGGATTGCTAACTATGGCTACACCTTC
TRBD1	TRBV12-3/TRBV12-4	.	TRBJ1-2	CASSPGTAYGYTF	TGTGCCAGCAGTCCCGGGACAGCGTATGGCTACACCTTC
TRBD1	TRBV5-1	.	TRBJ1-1	CASSLTGGTEAFF	TGCGCCAGCAGCTTGACAGGGGGCACTGAAGCTTTCTTT
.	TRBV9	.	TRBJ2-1	CASSAYEVQFF	TGTGCCAGCAGCGCGTATGAGGTGCAGTTCTTC
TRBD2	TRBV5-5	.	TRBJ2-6	CASSLGLAAPPGANVLTF	TGTGCCAGCAGCTTAGGACTAGCGGCACCCCCTGGGGCCAACGTCCTGACTTTC
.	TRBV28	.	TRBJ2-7	CASSFWQGSHEQYF	TGTGCCAGCAGTTTTTGGCAGGGTAGCCACGAGCAGTACTTC
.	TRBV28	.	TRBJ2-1	CASTPSVDNNEQFF	TGTGCCAGCACCCCTTCGGTTGACAACAATGAGCAGTTCTTC
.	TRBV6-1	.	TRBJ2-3	CASSEALLGAAGTTDTQYF	TGTGCCAGCAGTGAAGCGCTTCTAGGGGCGGCAGGGACTACAGATACGCAGTATTTT
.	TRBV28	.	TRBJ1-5	CASSPGFQPQHF	TGTGCCAGCAGTCCAGGGTTTCAGCCCCAGCATTTT
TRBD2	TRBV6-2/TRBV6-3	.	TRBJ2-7	CASSYGGLAGSYEQYF	TGTGCCAGCAGTTACGGTGGCCTAGCGGGATCCTACGAGCAGTACTTC
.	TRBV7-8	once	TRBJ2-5	CASSLAARMGGRGETQYF	TGTGCCAGCAGCTTAGCAGCTCGGATGGGTGGGAGGGGGGAGACCCAGTACTTC
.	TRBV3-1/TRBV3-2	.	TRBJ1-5	CASSQDQKRTAVSNQPQHF	TGTGCCAGCAGCCAAGATCAAAAAAGGACAGCGGTAAGCAATCAGCCCCAGCATTTT
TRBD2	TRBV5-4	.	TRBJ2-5	CASSATGLGQETQYF	TGTGCCAGCAGCGCGACGGGACTAGGGCAAGAGACCCAGTACTTC
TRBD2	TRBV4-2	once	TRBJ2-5	CASSQGGGVQETQYF	TGTGCCAGCAGCCAAGGGGGGGGAGTCCAAGAGACCCAGTACTTC
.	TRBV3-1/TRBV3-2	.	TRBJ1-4	CASSQDHAATNEKLFF	TGTGCCAGCAGCCAAGATCACGCAGCAACTAATGAAAAACTGTTTTTT
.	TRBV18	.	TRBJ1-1	CASSTNTARGEGTEAFF	TGTGCCAGCTCTACGAACACGGCACGCGGGGAGGGCACTGAAGCTTTCTTT
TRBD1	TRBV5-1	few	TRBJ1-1	CASSLVPGQGIGTEAFF	TGCGCCAGCAGCCTAGTCCCGGGACAGGGAATAGGCACTGAAGCTTTCTTT
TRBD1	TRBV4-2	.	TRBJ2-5	CASSQGGVDREETQYF	TGTGCCAGCAGCCAAGGGGGGGTGGACAGGGAGGAGACCCAGTACTTC
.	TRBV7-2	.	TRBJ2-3	CASSLEWSSDTQYF	TGTGCCAGCAGCTTAGAATGGAGTTCAGATACGCAGTATTTT
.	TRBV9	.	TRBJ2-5	CASSVGQGRAGTQYF	TGTGCCAGCAGCGTAGGCCAGGGGCGGGCGGGGACCCAGTACTTC
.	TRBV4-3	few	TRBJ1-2	CASSPLGESGLYGYTF	TGCGCCAGCAGCCCATTAGGGGAAAGCGGGCTCTATGGCTACACCTTC
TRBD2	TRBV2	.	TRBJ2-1	CASSTSGAYNEQFF	TGTGCCAGCAGTACTAGCGGGGCCTACAATGAGCAGTTCTTC
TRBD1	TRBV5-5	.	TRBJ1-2	CASSSDRGPTLDYGYTF	TGTGCCAGCAGCTCCGACAGGGGGCCTACGCTAGACTATGGCTACACCTTC
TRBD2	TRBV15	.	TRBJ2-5	CATSRDPGSSGGKTQYF	TGTGCCACCAGCAGAGATCCGGGGTCTAGCGGTGGGAAGACCCAGTACTTC
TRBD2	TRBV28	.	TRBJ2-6	CASSEASGGSGANVLTF	TGTGCCAGCAGTGAGGCTAGCGGGGGCTCTGGGGCCAACGTCCTGACTTTC
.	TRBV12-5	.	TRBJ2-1	CASGPPVGDYNEQFF	TGTGCTAGTGGTCCCCCCGTCGGTGATTACAATGAGCAGTTCTTC
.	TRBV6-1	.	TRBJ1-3	CASSEVQGSGNTIYF	TGTGCCAGCAGTGAAGTCCAGGGCTCTGGAAACACCATATATTTT
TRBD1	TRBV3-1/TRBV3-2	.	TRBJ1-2	CASSHLSGTGNYGYTF	TGTGCCAGCAGCCATCTATCCGGGACAGGGAACTATGGCTACACCTTC
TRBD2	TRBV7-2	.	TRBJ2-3	CASSPRTSGGVDTQYF	TGTGCCAGCAGCCCTCGGACTAGCGGGGGGGTTGATACGCAGTATTTT
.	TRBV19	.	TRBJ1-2	CASRHRDSYGYTF	TGTGCCAGTAGACACAGGGATTCCTATGGCTACACCTTC
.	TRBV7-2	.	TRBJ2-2	CASSFGTDLRGELFF	TGTGCCAGCAGCTTCGGGACTGACCTCAGGGGGGAGCTGTTTTTT
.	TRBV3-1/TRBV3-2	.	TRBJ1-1	CASRDSLVSGRTEAFF	TGTGCCAGCAGGGACTCCCTTGTGTCCGGTAGAACTGAAGCTTTCTTT
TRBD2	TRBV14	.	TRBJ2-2	CASSPPARAGSTGELFF	TGTGCCAGCAGCCCCCCCGCCAGAGCGGGAAGCACCGGGGAGCTGTTTTTT
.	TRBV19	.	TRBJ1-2	CASGKGQGYTF	TGTGCCAGTGGGAAAGGACAGGGCTACACCTTC
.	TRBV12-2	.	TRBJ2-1	CASRFRQDYNEQFF	TGTGCAAGTCGCTTTCGGCAGGATTACAATGAGCAGTTCTTC
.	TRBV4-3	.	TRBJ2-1	CASSQGDRYNEQFF	TGCGCCAGCAGCCAAGGTGACAGGTACAATGAGCAGTTCTTC
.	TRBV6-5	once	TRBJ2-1	CASRGAPSYNEQFF	TGTGCCAGCCGGGGGGCTCCCTCCTACAATGAGCAGTTCTTC
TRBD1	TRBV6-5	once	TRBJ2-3	CASSYGGQGQNTQYF	TGTGCCAGCAGTTACGGGGGACAGGGGCAGAATACGCAGTATTTT